The sample holds many counts of the clone carrying this T cell receptor (beta chain). Its antigen is unidentified. 5'RACE with 10-nucleotide random UMIs produced the cDNA. TCRdb called the 5' RACE reads again in MiXCR, with one record for every CDR3 protein. This sample has more than 45,000 distinct CDR3 sequences, with 3% to 3.5% found just once. This sample was taken from a study of neurological immune-mediated disorders. Whole-study findings and limits: The multiple sclerosis repertoire cluster showed no association with any clinical or MRI feature. The authors stated that larger cohorts are needed. The highest TCR clonal expansion occurred in HTLV-1-associated myelopathy; multiple sclerosis fell below healthy controls.

This TCR was recovered from a man aged 35 to 55 with multiple sclerosis. What was sequenced was PBMCs.

In DNA form, the CDR3 reads TGTGCCAGCAGCGAGAAGGGGTACACTGAAGCTTTCTTT. This sequence encodes CASSEKGYTEAFF. The gene calls are TRBV3-1 and TRBJ1-1; D perhaps matches TRBD1 (5 bases). The CDR3 is 13 amino acids. Germline V gives CDR1 LGHDT, CDR2 YNNKEL (reference sequence). Trimming stripped 5 bases from V and 3 bases from J, with 10 bases between.